The entry that follows covers one T cell receptor (beta chain) sequence. Its antigen is unknown. This sample is drawn from a study of T cell repertoires in cytomegalovirus infection. TCRdb reanalysed the reads using MiXCR and keeps one entry per CDR3 protein. The sample carries about 220,000 distinct CDR3 sequences, approximately 38% recorded once. Germline V gene sequence: CDR1 SEHNR, CDR2 FQNEAQ (reference sequence). V was pared by 5 bases and J by 10 bases, with 12 bases between. CDR3 length equals 11 residues. Specimen: CD8+ T cells from cultured PBMCs, collected from culture after CMV antigen stimulation. This clonotype was obtained from a human donor in good health (CMV status not recorded). Some clones in this sample may be carry-over from other donors' samples. The genes are TRBV7-9 and TRBJ2-7; maybe TRBD1 (6 bases). This CDR3 is CASSGLQGQYF. The DNA of the CDR3 is TGTGCCAGCAGCGGATTACAGGGCCAGTACTTC. Based on the CDR3 plus reference TRBV7-9 and TRBJ2-7, the full variable domain is DTGVSQNPRHKITKRGQNVTFRCDPISEHNRLYWYRQTLGQGPEFLTYFQNEAQLEKSRLLSDRFSAERPKGSFSTLEIQRTEQGDSAMYLCASSGLQGQYFGPGTRLTVT.